This T cell receptor (beta chain) was identified in a study of blood T cell repertoires in COVID-19. The overall study: Samples of COVID-19 (acute and convalescent) were obtained from the United States, Italy and Spain. In each case, the material was cDNA or gDNA derived from T cells, B-cell-depleted T cells, or PBMCs.

V lost 6 bases and J 0 bases, leaving 15 bases between the germline ends. The CDR3 extends over 15 amino acids. CDR1 and CDR2 (germline): SNHLY, FYNNEI. Authors' data handling: Reference gene primer amplification yielded estimated nucleated cell counts. TCRdb keeps only in-frame clones here, not all; method: immunoSEQ multiplex PCR. For V, J and clone size, that table is used; D and trimming come from the DNA. The table includes more than 85,000 clones, approximately 81% detected once. Sequencing used peripheral blood. The rearrangement joins TRBV2 to TRBJ2-7; possibly TRBD2 for D (5 bases). This TCR derives from a man older than 75 with acute or convalescent COVID-19. The CDR3 DNA follows: TGTGCCAGCAGCCCAGCCGCTCGGGGCTCCTACGAGCAGTACTTC. Its protein product is CASSPAARGSYEQYF. The variable domain in full, with the rest retrieved from reference TRBV2 and TRBJ2-7, is EPEVTQTPSHQVTQMGQEVILRCVPISNHLYFYWYRQILGQKVEFLVSFYNNEISEKSEIFDDQFSVERPDGSNFTLKIRSTKLEDSAMYFCASSPAARGSYEQYFGPGTRLTVT.